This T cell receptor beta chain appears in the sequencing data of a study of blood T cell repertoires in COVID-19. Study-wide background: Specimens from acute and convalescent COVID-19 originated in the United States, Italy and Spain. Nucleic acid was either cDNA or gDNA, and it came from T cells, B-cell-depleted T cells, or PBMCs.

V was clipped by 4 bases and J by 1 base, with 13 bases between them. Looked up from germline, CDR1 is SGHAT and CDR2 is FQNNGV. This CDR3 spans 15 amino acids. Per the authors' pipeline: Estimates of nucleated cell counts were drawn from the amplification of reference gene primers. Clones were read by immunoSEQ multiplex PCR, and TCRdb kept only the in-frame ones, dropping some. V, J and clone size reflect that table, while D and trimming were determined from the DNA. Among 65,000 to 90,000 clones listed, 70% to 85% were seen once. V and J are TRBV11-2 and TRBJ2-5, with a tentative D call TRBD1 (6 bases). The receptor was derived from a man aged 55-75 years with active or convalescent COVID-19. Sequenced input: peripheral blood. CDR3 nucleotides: TGTGCCAGCAGCTCGACCGGGACATCCCAAGAGACCCAGTACTTC. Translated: CASSSTGTSQETQYF.